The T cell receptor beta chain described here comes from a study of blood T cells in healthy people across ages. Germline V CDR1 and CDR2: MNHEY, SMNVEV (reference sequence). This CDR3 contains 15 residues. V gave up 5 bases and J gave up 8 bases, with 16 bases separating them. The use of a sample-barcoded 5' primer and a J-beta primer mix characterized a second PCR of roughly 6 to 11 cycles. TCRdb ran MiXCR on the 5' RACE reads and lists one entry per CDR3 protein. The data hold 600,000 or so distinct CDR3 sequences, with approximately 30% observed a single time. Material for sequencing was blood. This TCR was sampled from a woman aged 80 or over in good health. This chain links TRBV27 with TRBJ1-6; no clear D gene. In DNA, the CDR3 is TGTGCCAGCAGTACTCTCCGGGAACACCATTCACCCCTCCACTTT. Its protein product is CASSTLREHHSPLHF.